Presented here are 3 T cell receptor beta chains from one specimen sequenced in a study of response to subunit inactivated influenza vaccine. MiXCR, applied by TCRdb to the RT-PCR reads, yields one record per CDR3 protein. The repertoire has hundreds of thousands of distinct CDR3 sequences, 12% of them found once; the top ten carry under 10%. The sequenced sample was non-naive T cells sorted from PBMCs, obtained 14 to 15 days before vaccination. The receptors derive from a man over 45 who received an inactivated influenza vaccine.

The chain joins TRBV6-5 to TRBJ2-7, with a possible D match to TRBD1 (6 bases). Germline V gene sequence: CDR1 MNHEY, CDR2 SVGAGI. This CDR3 has 14 residues. Between the trimmed V and J ends, which lost 3 bases and 5 bases, there was a span of 14 bases. The CDR3 loop reads CASSYGGLVDEQYF. The CDR3 nucleotides read TGTGCCAGCAGTTATGGGGGCTTGGTCGACGAGCAGTACTTC.

This clonotype appeared many times. The gene calls are TRBV28 and TRBJ2-7; maybe TRBD1 (6 bases). Per germline, CDR1 MDHEN and CDR2 SYDVKM. This CDR3 has 13 residues. Trimming took off 3 bases at V and 6 bases at J, with 12 bases between the two ends. DNA for the CDR3: TGTGCCAGCAGTTTGGCAGGGGAAGGCGAGCAGTACTTC. Encoded protein: CASSLAGEGEQYF. Supplemented by reference TRBV28 and TRBJ2-7, the full variable domain reads DVKVTQSSRYLVKRTGEKVFLECVQDMDHENMFWYRQDPGLGLRLIYFSYDVKMKEKGDIPEGYSVSREKKERFSLILESASTNQTSMYLCASSLAGEGEQYFGPGTRLTVT.

Many counts were recorded for this clonotype. This chain joins TRBV6-2 or TRBV6-3 and TRBJ1-1, with D uncertain. The CDR3 contains 14 residues. Germline lookup yields CDR1 MNHEY and CDR2 SVGEGT. V was cut by 6 bases and J by 0 bases, with 11 bases left in between. The CDR3 bases are TGTGCCAGCAGAAGGCGCTCCTTGAACACTGAAGCTTTCTTT. The encoded protein is CASRRRSLNTEAFF.